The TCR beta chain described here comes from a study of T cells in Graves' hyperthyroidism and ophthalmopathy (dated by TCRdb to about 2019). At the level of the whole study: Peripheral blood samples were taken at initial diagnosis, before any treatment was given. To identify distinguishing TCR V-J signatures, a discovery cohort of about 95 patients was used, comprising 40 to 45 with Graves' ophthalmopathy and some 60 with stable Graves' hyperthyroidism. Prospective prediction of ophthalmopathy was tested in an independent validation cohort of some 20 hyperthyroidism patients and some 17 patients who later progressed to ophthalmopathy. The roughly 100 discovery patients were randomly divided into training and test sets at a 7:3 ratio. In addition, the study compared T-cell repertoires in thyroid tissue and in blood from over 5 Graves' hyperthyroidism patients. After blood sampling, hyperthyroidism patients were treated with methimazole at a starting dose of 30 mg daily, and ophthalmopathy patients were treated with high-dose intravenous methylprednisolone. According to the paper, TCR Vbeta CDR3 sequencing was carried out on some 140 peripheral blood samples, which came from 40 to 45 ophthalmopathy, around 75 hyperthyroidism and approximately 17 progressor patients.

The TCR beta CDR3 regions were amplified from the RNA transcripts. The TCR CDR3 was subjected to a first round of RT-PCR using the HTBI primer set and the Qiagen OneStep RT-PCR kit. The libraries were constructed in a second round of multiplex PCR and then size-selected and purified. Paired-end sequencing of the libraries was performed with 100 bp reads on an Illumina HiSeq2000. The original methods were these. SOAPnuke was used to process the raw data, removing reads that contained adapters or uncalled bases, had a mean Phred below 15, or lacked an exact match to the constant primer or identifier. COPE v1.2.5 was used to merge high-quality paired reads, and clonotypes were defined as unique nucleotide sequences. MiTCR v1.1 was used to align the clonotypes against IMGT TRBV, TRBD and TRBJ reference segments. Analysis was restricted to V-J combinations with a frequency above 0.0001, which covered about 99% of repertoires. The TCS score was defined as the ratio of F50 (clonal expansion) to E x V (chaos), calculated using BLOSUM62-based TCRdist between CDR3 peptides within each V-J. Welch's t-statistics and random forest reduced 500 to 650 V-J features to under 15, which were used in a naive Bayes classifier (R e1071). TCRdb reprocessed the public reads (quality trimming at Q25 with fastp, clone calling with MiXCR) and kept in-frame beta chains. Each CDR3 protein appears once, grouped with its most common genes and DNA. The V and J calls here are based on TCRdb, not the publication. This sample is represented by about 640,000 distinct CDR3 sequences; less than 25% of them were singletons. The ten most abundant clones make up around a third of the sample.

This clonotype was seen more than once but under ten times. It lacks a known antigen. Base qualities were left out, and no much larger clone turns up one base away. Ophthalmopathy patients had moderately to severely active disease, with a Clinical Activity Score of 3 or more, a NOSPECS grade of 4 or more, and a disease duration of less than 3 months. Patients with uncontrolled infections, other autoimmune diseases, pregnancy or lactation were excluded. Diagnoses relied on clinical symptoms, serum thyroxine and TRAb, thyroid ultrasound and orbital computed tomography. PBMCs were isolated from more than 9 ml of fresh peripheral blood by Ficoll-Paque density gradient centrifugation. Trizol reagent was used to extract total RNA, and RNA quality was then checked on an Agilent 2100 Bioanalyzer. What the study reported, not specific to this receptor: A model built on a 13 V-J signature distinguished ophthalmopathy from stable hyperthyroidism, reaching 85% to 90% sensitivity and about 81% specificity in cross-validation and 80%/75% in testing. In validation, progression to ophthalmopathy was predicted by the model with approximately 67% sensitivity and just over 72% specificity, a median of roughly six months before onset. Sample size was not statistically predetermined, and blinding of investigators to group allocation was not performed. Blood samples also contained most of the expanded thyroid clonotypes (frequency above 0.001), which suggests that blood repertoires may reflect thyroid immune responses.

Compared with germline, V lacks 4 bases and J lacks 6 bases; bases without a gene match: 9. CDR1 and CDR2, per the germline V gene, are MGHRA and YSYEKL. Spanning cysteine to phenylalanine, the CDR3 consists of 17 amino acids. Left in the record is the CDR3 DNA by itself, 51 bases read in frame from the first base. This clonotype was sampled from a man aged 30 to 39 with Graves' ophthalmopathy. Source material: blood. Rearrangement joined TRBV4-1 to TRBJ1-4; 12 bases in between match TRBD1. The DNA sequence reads TGCGCCAGCAGCCCGGACGGGACAGGGGGCTTGTATGAAAAACTGTTTTTT. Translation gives CASSPDGTGGLYEKLFF.